Included here is one T cell receptor beta chain sequence, with context. What it binds is not known. This sample stems from a study of T cells in Graves' hyperthyroidism and ophthalmopathy. Template material for amplifying TCR beta CDR3 regions consisted of RNA transcripts. The HTBI set primed first-round TCR CDR3 RT-PCR. MiXCR was run by TCRdb on the multiplex PCR reads, yielding one entry per CDR3 protein. The sample has about 640,000 distinct CDR3 sequences; about 45% are singletons. The CDR3 spans 14 residues. Trimming took 4 bases from V and 1 from J, leaving 11 bases between them. Germline CDR1 DFQATT, CDR2 SNEGSKA (reference sequence). Notes on the study in general: Researchers found most expanded thyroid clonotypes above 0.001 in blood as well. Ophthalmopathy was model-predicted a median around seven months pre-onset.

Sequencing was done on a sample of peripheral blood or thyroid tissue (not recorded which). The receptor comes from an adult man with Graves' disease, either hyperthyroidism or ophthalmopathy (not recorded which). The chain has TRBV20-1 and TRBJ1-5; unclear D gene. The CDR3 reads CSATEGWSNQPQHF. CDR3 nucleotide sequence: TGCAGTGCTACGGAGGGCTGGAGCAATCAGCCCCAGCATTTT.